Here is one T cell receptor (beta chain) with its context. The sample originates from a study of blood T cell repertoires in COVID-19. In the study overall: Spain, Italy and the United States supplied samples that represented acute and convalescent COVID-19. Sources were T cells, B-cell-depleted T cells, or PBMCs; the material itself was cDNA or gDNA.

Measured with immunoSEQ multiplex PCR; TCRdb has only the in-frame clones, and not every one. The sample consists of approximately 260,000 clones, approximately 91% of them appearing once. Germline CDR1 and CDR2: GTSNPN and SVGIG (reference sequence). Losses at the gene ends were 7 bases for V and 7 bases for J; bases not matched to a gene: 8. The CDR3 has 14 residues. The clonotype originates from a man in his fifties or sixties with acute or convalescent COVID-19. The chain links TRBV30 to TRBJ2-3; 13 bases are a match to TRBD2. Sample: peripheral blood. The CDR3 protein is CAFPTSGGSNTQYF. The DNA of the CDR3 is TGTGCCTTCCCGACTAGCGGGGGGTCGAATACGCAGTATTTT.